Following are 9 T cell receptor beta chains from one sample sequenced in a study of beta chain features in type 1 diabetes. Whole-study results and caveats: A moderate, significant TCRB CDR3 shortening appeared in type 1 diabetes across four CD4+ subsets.

What these receptors recognize is not known. Every bit of the isolated RNA underwent reverse transcription, so sequencing read expressed TCRB transcripts. Produced via immunoSEQ multiplex PCR; TCRdb's table is partial and in-frame only. The sample holds about 260,000 clones; roughly 20% are singletons and the top ten take 0.028%. Material: naive CD4+ T cells from blood. The receptors were sampled from a woman aged 40 to 55 with type 1 diabetes.

The V gene is TRBV6-5, the J gene TRBJ2-7; 11 bases match TRBD1. The junction had 4 bases not matched to a gene; V was cut back by 6 bases and J by 0 bases. Germline lookup yields CDR1 MNHEY and CDR2 SVGAGI. The CDR3 length is 15 residues. Here the CDR3 DNA reads TGTGCCAGCAGGCGGACAGGGGGCGACTCCTACGAGCAGTACTTC. Protein product: CASRRTGGDSYEQYF.

The chain employs TRBV6-1 and TRBJ1-5; 9 bases line up with TRBD1. There are 13 residues in the CDR3. With V trimmed by 0 bases and J by 16 bases, 7 bases remained unmatched. Germline assignment: CDR1 MNHNS and CDR2 SASEGT. The CDR3 reads CASSEAFDRGSHF. Here the CDR3 DNA reads TGTGCCAGCAGTGAAGCGTTTGACAGGGGGAGTCATTTT.

This chain joins TRBV7-2 and TRBJ1-1; D remains unclear. CDR1 SGHTA and CDR2 FQGNSA come from the germline V gene. The CDR3 loop spans 14 amino acids. The V end was cut by 5 bases, the J end by 11 bases, with 21 bases between. The CDR3 sequence: CASSAGSQNFGAFF. The CDR3 bases are TGTGCCAGCAGCGCCGGGTCGCAAAACTTCGGGGCTTTCTTT.

There are a few counts of this clone. The V and J genes are TRBV9 and TRBJ2-3; 7 positions match TRBD1. The CDR3 is made up of 16 amino acids. The germline gives CDR1 SGDLS, CDR2 YYNGEE. V lost 0 bases and J lost 3; bases outside the gene matches: 7. The CDR3 DNA is TGTGCCAGCAGCGTAGGGTCAGGGGGTGGGACAGATACGCAGTATTTT. The encoded protein is CASSVGSGGGTDTQYF.

The chain is built from TRBV7-2 and TRBJ2-1, with a possible D match to TRBD2 (6 bases). This CDR3 has 14 residues. The germline V gene has CDR1 SGHTA and CDR2 FQGNSA. Trimming removed 3 bases from V and 6 bases from J, with 12 bases in between. The CDR3 DNA follows: TGTGCCAGCAGCTTGGAGCGGGTCAGCAATGAGCAGTTCTTC. Translated: CASSLERVSNEQFF.

The chain combines TRBV9 with TRBJ2-1, with 9 bases matching TRBD2. Looked up from germline, CDR1 is SGDLS and CDR2 is YYNGEE. This CDR3 region has 15 residues. V lost 0 bases to trimming and J lost 5 bases; unmatched junction nucleotides: 3. As DNA, the CDR3 is TGTGCCAGCAGCGTAGAAGGGACTAGCAACAATGAGCAGTTCTTC. Its translation is CASSVEGTSNNEQFF.

This sequence joins TRBV29-1 and TRBJ2-7, with a weak D call TRBD1 (5 bases). V lost 6 bases and J 1 base, leaving 10 bases between the germline ends. The CDR3 extends over 12 amino acids. CDR1 is SQVTM and CDR2 is ANQGSEA in the germline V gene. CDR3 loop: CSVARESYEQYF. In DNA form, the CDR3 reads TGCAGCGTAGCCAGGGAATCCTACGAGCAGTACTTC.

This clone was recorded a few times. The V gene is TRBV7-3, the J gene TRBJ1-6; 7 bases match TRBD1. The V and J ends lost 2 bases and 13 bases, in that order; junction bases with no gene match: 5. The CDR3 length is 13 residues. The germline CDR1 and CDR2 sequences are SGHTA and FQGTGA. For the CDR3, the DNA is TGTGCCAGCAGCTTATCCAGGGGGAGTCCCCTCCACTTT. It encodes CASSLSRGSPLHF.

The V gene is TRBV30, the J gene TRBJ1-2; TRBD1 matches 8 bases. The CDR3 has 12 residues. CDR1 and CDR2 (germline): GTSNPN, SVGIG (reference sequence). The ends lost 8 bases at V and 0 bases at J; junction bases unmatched: 2. In DNA form, the CDR3 reads TGTGCCCGGGGACAGGCTAACTATGGCTACACCTTC. Its translation: CARGQANYGYTF.